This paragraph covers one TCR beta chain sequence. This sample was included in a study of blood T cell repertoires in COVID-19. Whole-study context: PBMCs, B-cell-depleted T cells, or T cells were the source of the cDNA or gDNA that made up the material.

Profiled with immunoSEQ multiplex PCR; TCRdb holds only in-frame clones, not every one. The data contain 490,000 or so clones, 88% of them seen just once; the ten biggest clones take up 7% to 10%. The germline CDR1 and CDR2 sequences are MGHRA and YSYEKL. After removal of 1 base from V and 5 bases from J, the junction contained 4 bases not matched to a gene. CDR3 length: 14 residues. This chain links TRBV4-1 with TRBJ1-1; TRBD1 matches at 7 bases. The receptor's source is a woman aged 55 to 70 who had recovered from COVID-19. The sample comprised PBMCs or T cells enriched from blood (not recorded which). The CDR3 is CASSQGQGETEAFF. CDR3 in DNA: TGCGCCAGCAGCCAAGGGCAGGGGGAAACTGAAGCTTTCTTT.